Listed below are T cell receptor beta chains from one sample, sequenced in a study of blood T cell repertoires in COVID-19. Profiled with immunoSEQ multiplex PCR; TCRdb holds only in-frame clones, not every one. The sample lists 100,000 or so clones; about four fifths were seen once. Source material: peripheral blood. All receptors derive from a woman of 80 years or more with acute or convalescent COVID-19. Both conserved end residues are part of each CDR3. A D gene is named only where the DNA matches it firmly. The size field is filled for only some rows; it gives once, few, many or a size class.

J: TRBJ2-7; D: TRBD2; V: TRBV6-5; size: -; DNA: TGTGCCAGCAGGGTTGGGGGGGGGTCCCACTACGAGCAGTACTTC; CDR3: CASRVGGGSHYEQYF
J: TRBJ2-5; D: TRBD1; V: TRBV5-1; size: -; DNA: TGCGCCAGCAGCGGGGGACAGGGCCAAGAGACCCAGTACTTC; CDR3: CASSGGQGQETQYF
J: TRBJ1-1; D: TRBD1; V: TRBV29-1; size: -; DNA: TGCAGCGTTACCGGGACAGGGGCCACGAACACTGAAGCTTTCTTT; CDR3: CSVTGTGATNTEAFF
J: TRBJ1-5; D: -; V: TRBV29-1; size: -; DNA: TGCAGCGTCTCCGTATCAGGGGATCAGCCCCAGCATTTT; CDR3: CSVSVSGDQPQHF
J: TRBJ2-3; D: TRBD1; V: TRBV5-1; size: few; DNA: TGCGCCAGCAGCTCGAGAGACAGGGGAAGGGATACGCAGTATTTT; CDR3: CASSSRDRGRDTQYF
J: TRBJ2-7; D: -; V: TRBV14; size: -; DNA: TGTGCCAGCAGCATTGGACTACCTCAGTCCTACGAGCAGTACTTC; CDR3: CASSIGLPQSYEQYF
J: TRBJ2-1; D: TRBD2; V: TRBV24-1; size: -; DNA: TGTGCCACCAGTCTGGCGGGAGGGCGATATGAGCAGTTCTTC; CDR3: CATSLAGGRYEQFF
J: TRBJ1-4; D: TRBD1; V: TRBV18; size: once; DNA: TGTGCCAGCTCACCACCAGGACAGGGAAATGAAAAACTGTTTTTT; CDR3: CASSPPGQGNEKLFF
J: TRBJ1-5; D: -; V: TRBV6-5; size: -; DNA: TGTGCCACCCGACCCCCGGGGGATGGCAATCAGCCCCAGCATTTT; CDR3: CATRPPGDGNQPQHF
J: TRBJ2-1; D: TRBD2; V: TRBV18; size: -; DNA: TGTGCCAGCTCACCACCGGGACTAGCGGACAATGAGCAGTTCTTC; CDR3: CASSPPGLADNEQFF
J: TRBJ2-5; D: -; V: TRBV11-3; size: -; DNA: TGTGCCAGCAGCTTAGGGAGAAACCTTGAAGAGACCCAGTACTTC; CDR3: CASSLGRNLEETQYF
J: TRBJ1-3; D: -; V: TRBV2; size: few; DNA: TGTGCCAGCAGTCAATTCGGACAGTTCTCTGGAAACACCATATATTTT; CDR3: CASSQFGQFSGNTIYF
J: TRBJ2-5; D: TRBD2; V: TRBV5-4; size: -; DNA: TGTGCCAGCAGCTCGGGACTAGCGGCCACCCAAGAGACCCAGTACTTC; CDR3: CASSSGLAATQETQYF
J: TRBJ2-1; D: -; V: TRBV19; size: -; DNA: TGTGCCAGTAGTACTCTATGGACTGTTCACAATGAGCAGTTCTTC; CDR3: CASSTLWTVHNEQFF
J: TRBJ1-4; D: -; V: TRBV5-1; size: -; DNA: TGCGCCAGCAGCCGGGAGGCTAATGAAAAACTGTTTTTT; CDR3: CASSREANEKLFF
J: TRBJ2-5; D: -; V: TRBV4-1; size: -; DNA: TGCGCCAGCAGCCTCCAGGGCGGGGAGAGCTGGGAGACCCAGTACTTC; CDR3: CASSLQGGESWETQYF
J: TRBJ1-3; D: -; V: TRBV7-2; size: -; DNA: TGTGCCAGCAGCCGTGCTGACGGGGTGAACTCTGGAAACACCATATATTTT; CDR3: CASSRADGVNSGNTIYF
J: TRBJ2-3; D: -; V: TRBV29-1; size: once; DNA: TGCAGCACTTCCTCGGGAGGGGGCGGCGATACGCAGTATTTT; CDR3: CSTSSGGGGDTQYF
J: TRBJ1-4; D: -; V: TRBV19; size: -; DNA: TGTGCCAGTAGTATGAGACAGGTCAGGGAAAAACTGTTTTTT; CDR3: CASSMRQVREKLFF
J: TRBJ2-3; D: TRBD2; V: TRBV5-1; size: -; DNA: TGCGCCAGCAGCTTGGAGGGACTAGGGATAACAGATACGCAGTATTTT; CDR3: CASSLEGLGITDTQYF
J: TRBJ2-7; D: -; V: TRBV19; size: -; DNA: TGTGCCAGTAGTCCCGTCGAAAGGAGCTCCTACGAGCAGTACTTC; CDR3: CASSPVERSSYEQYF
J: TRBJ2-5; D: TRBD2; V: TRBV5-1; size: -; DNA: TGCGCCAGCAGCCTCGGGACTAGCGGGAGGGGATGGGGAGAGACCCAGTACTTC; CDR3: CASSLGTSGRGWGETQYF
J: TRBJ1-2; D: TRBD1; V: TRBV27; size: -; DNA: TGTGCCAGCAGTTCCACAGGGGGCGGTGGCTACACCTTC; CDR3: CASSSTGGGGYTF
J: TRBJ2-1; D: -; V: TRBV29-1; size: -; DNA: TGCAGCGTTGACAGGGGAAGCTCCTACAATGAGCAGTTCTTC; CDR3: CSVDRGSSYNEQFF
J: TRBJ2-1; D: TRBD2; V: TRBV24-1; size: -; DNA: TGTGCCACCAGTGATTTGACTAGCGGGAGGTCCAATGAGCAGTTCTTC; CDR3: CATSDLTSGRSNEQFF